The 28 T cell receptor beta chains in this list originate from one sample, sequenced in a study of blood T cell repertoires in COVID-19. The protocol was immunoSEQ multiplex PCR, while the TCRdb copy is restricted to in-frame clones and leaves out a portion. The repertoire includes about 200,000 clones, around nine tenths of them detected once, and 3% sits in the top ten. Material: peripheral blood. These receptors were taken from a man in his sixties with acute or convalescent COVID-19.

The rearrangement links TRBV4-3 to TRBJ2-7, with D possibly TRBD1 on 6 matching bases. V was cut by 0 bases and J by 4 bases, with 16 bases left in between. This CDR3 comprises 16 residues. Germline V gene sequence: CDR1 LGHNA, CDR2 YSLEER. Here the CDR3 reads CASSQDMAGAMYEQYF. Here the CDR3 DNA reads TGCGCCAGCAGCCAAGATATGGCAGGGGCGATGTACGAGCAGTACTTC.

The J gene is TRBJ1-1, the V gene TRBV19; 8 positions agree with TRBD1. Germline assignment: CDR1 LNHDA and CDR2 SQIVND (reference sequence). V shed 7 bases, J shed 2 bases, and the junction held 9 bases outside the gene matches. The CDR3 is 15 residues long. CDR3 sequence: CASKTDRGGNTEAFF. In DNA form, the CDR3 reads TGTGCCAGTAAGACAGACAGGGGTGGAAACACTGAAGCTTTCTTT.

The chain links TRBV29-1 to TRBJ1-2, with D perhaps matching TRBD1 (5 bases). CDR1 SQVTM and CDR2 ANQGSEA come from the germline V gene. Trimming left V 7 bases short and J 1 base short, with 13 bases between. CDR3 length equals 13 residues. This CDR3 reads CSAGHPINYGYTF. The CDR3 DNA sequence: TGCAGCGCCGGACACCCGATTAACTATGGCTACACCTTC.

This rearrangement joins TRBV9 to TRBJ2-2; 10 positions agree with TRBD1. CDR1 SGDLS and CDR2 YYNGEE come from the germline V gene. CDR3 length: 16 amino acids. Trimming cost V 1 base and J 6 bases; bases outside gene matches: 6. The CDR3 DNA is TGTGCCAGCAGCGTATCCGGGACAGGGGACCCCGGGGAGCTGTTTTTT. Protein sequence: CASSVSGTGDPGELFF.

This clone was detected only a few times. The chain recombines TRBV28 with TRBJ2-7, with a weak D call TRBD2 (5 bases). CDR3 length: 16 amino acids. Trimming removed 3 bases from V and 2 bases from J, with 17 bases in between. CDR1 is MDHEN, CDR2 SYDVKM, per germline. The CDR3 nucleotides read TGTGCCAGCAGTTTTGACTACGCGACCACGACCTACGAGCAGTACTTC. It yields the protein CASSFDYATTTYEQYF.

The chain is built from TRBV3-1 (or the pseudogene TRBV3-2) and TRBJ1-2; the D gene is possibly TRBD1 (6 bases). The length of the CDR3 is 17 residues. Trimming cost V 0 bases and J 4 bases, with 18 bases left between them. Germline V gene lookup returns CDR1 LGHDT and CDR2 YNNKEL (reference sequence). In nucleotides, the CDR3 is TGTGCCAGCAGCCAAGATCTTACGGGGGGCAGGGGCTATGGCTACACCTTC. Translation: CASSQDLTGGRGYGYTF.

Only a few counts were recorded for this clone. The CDR3 DNA reads TGTGCCAGCAGCTTGCTAGCGGTGGGGGTCGACTCCTACGAGCAGTACTTC. Translated, it gives CASSLLAVGVDSYEQYF. V is TRBV5-5 and J is TRBJ2-7; 7 nucleotides match TRBD2. This CDR3 is 17 amino acids long. V lost 1 base, J lost 0 bases, and 10 bases stayed unmatched. CDR1 is SGHKS and CDR2 is YYEKEE in the germline V gene (reference sequence).

The sample holds a few counts of this clone. This chain uses TRBV3-1 (or the pseudogene TRBV3-2) with TRBJ1-1, with D tentatively TRBD1 (5 bases). V lost 6 bases and J lost 4, with 6 bases in between. CDR1 and CDR2 (germline): LGHDT, YNNKEL (reference sequence). The length of the CDR3 is 11 residues. CDR3 nucleotides: TGTGCCAGCAGGGGGGGCACTGAAGCTTTCTTT. Amino acid sequence: CASRGGTEAFF.

J is TRBJ1-5 and V is TRBV2; a possible D gene is TRBD1 (5 bases). Between the trimmed V and J ends, which lost 0 bases and 0 bases, there was a span of 9 bases. The CDR3 length is 16 residues. Germline V gene lookup returns CDR1 SNHLY and CDR2 FYNNEI. CDR3 sequence reads: CASSEAERGSNQPQHF. The CDR3 nucleotides are TGTGCCAGCAGTGAAGCGGAAAGGGGTAGCAATCAGCCCCAGCATTTT.

This rearrangement joins TRBV20-1 to TRBJ1-1; tentatively, D is TRBD1 (5 bases). The germline V gene encodes CDR1 DFQATT and CDR2 SNEGSKA (reference sequence). The ends were cut back, 1 base at V and 9 bases at J, with 9 bases in the middle. The CDR3 runs to 11 residues. In DNA, the CDR3 is TGCAGTGCTAGAGCCGGGACTCAAGCTTTCTTT. Amino acids: CSARAGTQAFF.

On this clone itself: At one of its ends the junction is not consistent with the germline gene, which may arise from a read error. The CDR3 nucleotides read TGTGCCAGCAGTTACCAATCGGACCGCCCCAGGGACTTC. This sequence encodes CASSYQSDRPRDF. The chain carries TRBV6-6 and TRBJ2-7, with D possibly TRBD1 on 5 matching bases. Germline CDR1 and CDR2: MNHNY and SVGAGI (reference sequence). This CDR3 has 13 amino acids.

This rearrangement joins TRBV7-9 to TRBJ2-7; weak D call: TRBD1 (5 bases). V lost 5 bases, J lost 2 bases, and 16 bases lay in between. This CDR3 spans 15 amino acids. CDR1 and CDR2 from the germline V gene are SEHNR and FQNEAQ (reference sequence). CDR3 protein: CASSPPARVPYEQYF. In DNA, the CDR3 is TGTGCCAGCAGCCCCCCCGCCAGGGTGCCCTACGAGCAGTACTTC.

The chain links TRBV5-5 to TRBJ1-2; 8 nucleotides align to TRBD1. Germline CDR1 reads SGHKS; CDR2 reads YYEKEE (reference sequence). The CDR3 is made up of 13 amino acids. With V trimmed by 4 bases and J by 4 bases, 3 bases remained unmatched. CDR3 in DNA: TGTGCCAGCAGCCTCGGGACAGGCTATGGCTACACCTTC. This sequence encodes CASSLGTGYGYTF.

The chain couples TRBV6-1 to TRBJ1-4; D may be TRBD1 (6 bases). Trimming removed 1 base from V and 7 bases from J, with 10 bases in between. The CDR3 runs 14 residues. Germline assignment: CDR1 MNHNS and CDR2 SASEGT. CDR3 sequence reads: CASSEGTALEKLFF. In nucleotides, the CDR3 is TGTGCCAGCAGTGAAGGGACAGCCCTTGAAAAACTGTTTTTT.

The chain employs TRBV5-1 and TRBJ1-4; TRBD1 matches 9 bases. The CDR3 is 15 residues long. V dropped 3 bases and J dropped 2; count of bases not matched to a gene: 2. CDR1 and CDR2 from the germline V gene are SGHRS and YFSETQ. CDR3 sequence (DNA): TGCGCCAGCAGCTACAGGGGGCCGACTAATGAAAAACTGTTTTTT. Translating gives CASSYRGPTNEKLFF.

V and J are TRBV27 and TRBJ1-2; the D gene is possibly TRBD1 (5 bases). Germline CDR1 reads MNHEY; CDR2 reads SMNVEV (reference sequence). The CDR3 spans 12 residues. V lost 3 bases and J lost 6, with 8 bases in between. The CDR3 DNA sequence: TGTGCCAGCAGTTTTGGAGGGGATGGCTACACCTTC. Translation gives CASSFGGDGYTF.

This rearrangement joins TRBV6-5 to TRBJ2-7; D possibly corresponds to TRBD2 (6 bases). CDR1 MNHEY and CDR2 SVGAGI come from the germline V gene. The CDR3 length is 16 residues. The V end lost 2 bases, the J end lost 3 bases, and 17 bases lay between the germline ends. CDR3 DNA: TGTGCCAGCAGTTACGAAGGAGGGTTGGGGGTCTACGAGCAGTACTTC. As protein: CASSYEGGLGVYEQYF.

The chain couples TRBV7-2 to TRBJ2-3; D unclear. V dropped 5 bases and J dropped 0 bases, with 9 bases sitting between them. Germline V lookup: CDR1 SGHTA, CDR2 FQGNSA. The CDR3 loop spans 14 amino acids. CDR3 protein: CASSPRSSTDTQYF. CDR3 in DNA: TGTGCCAGCAGCCCCCGGAGTAGCACAGATACGCAGTATTTT.

The chain has TRBV6-6 and TRBJ1-4; TRBD1 matches at 8 bases. The germline V gene has CDR1 MNHNY and CDR2 SVGAGI (reference sequence). This CDR3 spans 14 amino acids. V lost 6 bases and J lost 2; bases outside the gene matches: 2. CDR3 bases: TGTGCCAGCAGATACAGGGGGACTAATGAAAAACTGTTTTTT. Translated: CASRYRGTNEKLFF.

The rearrangement joins TRBV5-6 to TRBJ2-2; tentatively, D is TRBD2 (6 bases). From germline, CDR1 is SGHDT and CDR2 YYEEEE. Trimming took off 3 bases at V and 1 base at J, with 7 bases between the two ends. This CDR3 comprises 14 residues. This CDR3 is CASSWGLNTGELFF. The CDR3 region has the DNA TGTGCCAGCAGCTGGGGACTGAACACCGGGGAGCTGTTTTTT. Combining the CDR3 with reference TRBV5-6 and TRBJ2-2 gives the whole variable domain DAGVTQSPTHLIKTRGQQVTLRCSPKSGHDTVSWYQQALGQGPQFIFQYYEEEERQRGNFPDRFSGHQFPNYSSELNVNALLLGDSALYLCASSWGLNTGELFFGEGSRLTVL.

V gene TRBV15 combines with J gene TRBJ2-7; 7 bases map to TRBD2. J was trimmed by 5 bases and V by 3 bases; bases with no gene match: 4. CDR1 is LNHNV and CDR2 is YYDKDF in the germline V gene (reference sequence). This CDR3 is built from 13 residues. The CDR3 region is CATSSWAGDEQYF. DNA of the CDR3: TGTGCCACCAGCAGCTGGGCGGGGGACGAGCAGTACTTC.

The V gene is TRBV6-6, the J gene TRBJ1-5, with 9 bases fitting TRBD1. The CDR3 is 17 residues long. The germline V gene has CDR1 MNHNY and CDR2 SVGAGI (reference sequence). The V segment lost 5 bases and the J segment 10 bases; nucleotides outside the gene matches: 18. CDR3 residues: CASSLYNDRGKILPQHF. In nucleotides, the CDR3 is TGTGCCAGCAGTCTCTACAACGACAGGGGGAAAATTCTTCCCCAGCATTTT.

In DNA form, the CDR3 reads TGTGCCTGGGTATCCAGGGGTTTGGGGAACTATGGCTACACCTTC. As protein: CAWVSRGLGNYGYTF. V is TRBV30 and J is TRBJ1-2; tentatively, D is TRBD1 (6 bases). V was clipped by 5 bases and J by 2 bases, with 18 bases between them. Germline CDR1 is GTSNPN and CDR2 is SVGIG (reference sequence). The CDR3 totals 15 residues.

The rearrangement joins TRBV19 to TRBJ2-4; 9 positions match TRBD1. Germline CDR1 is LNHDA and CDR2 is SQIVND (reference sequence). V shed 9 bases and J 0 bases; nucleotides not matched to a gene: 12. The CDR3 contains 17 residues. The CDR3 region is CASGTGGAGLAKNIQYF. CDR3 nucleotides: TGTGCCAGCGGAACAGGGGGCGCGGGGTTAGCCAAAAACATTCAGTACTTC.

This clone was seen just once. The chain joins TRBV25-1 to TRBJ1-2; 7 bases align to TRBD1. V was clipped by 6 bases and J by 3 bases; unmatched bases: 7. The germline gives CDR1 MGHDK, CDR2 SYGVNS. The CDR3 has 14 amino acids. Written as DNA, the CDR3 is TGTGCCAGCAGACAGGGGATTGGGGACTATGGCTACACCTTC. This gives the protein CASRQGIGDYGYTF.

This chain uses TRBV9 with TRBJ2-6; no clear D. Germline assignment: CDR1 SGDLS and CDR2 YYNGEE. V lost 4 bases and J lost 0, with 14 bases in between. The CDR3 covers 17 residues. CDR3: CASSPRGASSGANVLTF. CDR3 DNA sequence: TGTGCCAGCAGCCCCCGCGGCGCTAGCTCTGGGGCCAACGTCCTGACTTTC.

The CDR3 nucleotides are TGTGCCAGTAGTGCACGACAGGCTCATCAGCCCCAGCATTTT. Encoded protein: CASSARQAHQPQHF. This sequence joins TRBV19 and TRBJ1-5; possible D gene TRBD1, 6 bases. The length of the CDR3 is 14 residues. From germline, CDR1 is LNHDA and CDR2 SQIVND (reference sequence). Trimming took off 5 bases at V and 5 bases at J, with 13 bases between the two ends.

This chain links TRBV2 with TRBJ2-2, with D possibly matching TRBD1 (6 bases). Germline CDR1 reads SNHLY; CDR2 reads FYNNEI. With 3 bases removed from V and 9 bases from J, the gap between germline ends came to 29 bases. This CDR3 is 19 amino acids long. For the CDR3, the DNA is TGTGCCAGCAGTGAGATTAGGAAGAAGCTGGACAGAAAAGGGAGGGAGCTGTTTTTT. Its protein is CASSEIRKKLDRKGRELFF.